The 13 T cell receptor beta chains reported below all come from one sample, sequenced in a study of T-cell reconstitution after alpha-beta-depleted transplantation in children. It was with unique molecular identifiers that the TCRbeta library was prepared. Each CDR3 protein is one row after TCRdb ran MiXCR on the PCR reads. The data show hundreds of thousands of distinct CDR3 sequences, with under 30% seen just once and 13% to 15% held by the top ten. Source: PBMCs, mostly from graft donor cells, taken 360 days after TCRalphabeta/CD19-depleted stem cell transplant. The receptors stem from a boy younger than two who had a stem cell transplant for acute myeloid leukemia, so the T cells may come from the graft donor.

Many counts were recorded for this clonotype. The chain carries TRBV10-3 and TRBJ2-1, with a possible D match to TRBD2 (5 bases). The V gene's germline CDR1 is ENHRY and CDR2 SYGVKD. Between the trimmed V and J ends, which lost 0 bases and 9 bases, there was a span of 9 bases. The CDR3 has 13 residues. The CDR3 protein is CAISESDWGEQFF. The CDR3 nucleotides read TGTGCCATCAGTGAGTCGGACTGGGGTGAGCAGTTCTTC.

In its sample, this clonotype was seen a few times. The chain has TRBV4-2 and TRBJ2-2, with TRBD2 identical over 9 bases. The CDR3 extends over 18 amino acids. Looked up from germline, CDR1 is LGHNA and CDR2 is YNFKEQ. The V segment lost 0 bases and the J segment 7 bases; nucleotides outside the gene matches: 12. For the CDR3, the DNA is TGTGCCAGCAGCCAAGATCTGAGAGCGGGGGGCCGGGGCGGGGAGCTGTTTTTT. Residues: CASSQDLRAGGRGGELFF.

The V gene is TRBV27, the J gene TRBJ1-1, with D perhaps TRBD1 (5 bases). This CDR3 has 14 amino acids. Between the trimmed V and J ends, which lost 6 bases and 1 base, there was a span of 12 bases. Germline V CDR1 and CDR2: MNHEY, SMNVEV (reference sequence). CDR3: CASSPGTGNTEAFF. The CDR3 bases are TGTGCCAGCAGCCCCGGGACGGGGAACACTGAAGCTTTCTTT.

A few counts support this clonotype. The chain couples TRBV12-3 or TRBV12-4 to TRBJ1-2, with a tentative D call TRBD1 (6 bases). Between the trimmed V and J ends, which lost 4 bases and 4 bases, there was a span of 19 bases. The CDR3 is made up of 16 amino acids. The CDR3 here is CASSWGHNNRVYGYTF. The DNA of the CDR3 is TGTGCCAGCAGTTGGGGGCACAACAACAGGGTCTATGGCTACACCTTC.

This CDR3 is CASSPQGGDEQFF. The CDR3 DNA is TGTGCCAGCAGCCCTCAGGGCGGGGATGAGCAGTTCTTC. The chain combines TRBV7-2 with TRBJ2-1; D is possibly TRBD2 (6 bases). Between the trimmed V and J ends, which lost 5 bases and 8 bases, there was a span of 13 bases. Germline V gene lookup returns CDR1 SGHTA and CDR2 FQGNSA. The CDR3 extends over 13 amino acids.

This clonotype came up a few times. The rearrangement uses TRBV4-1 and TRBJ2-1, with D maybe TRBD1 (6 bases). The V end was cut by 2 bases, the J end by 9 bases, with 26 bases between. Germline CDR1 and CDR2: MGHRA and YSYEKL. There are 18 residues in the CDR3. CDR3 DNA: TGCGCCAGCAGCCAACGGCCCGTCCCCGAGGCAGGGGAAATTGAGCAGTTCTTC. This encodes CASSQRPVPEAGEIEQFF.

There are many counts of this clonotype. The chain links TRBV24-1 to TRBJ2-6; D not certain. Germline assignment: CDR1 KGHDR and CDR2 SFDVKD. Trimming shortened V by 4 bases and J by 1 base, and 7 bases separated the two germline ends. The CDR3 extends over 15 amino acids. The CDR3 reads CATSDWSSGANVLTF. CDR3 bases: TGTGCCACCAGTGACTGGAGTTCTGGGGCCAACGTCCTGACTTTC.

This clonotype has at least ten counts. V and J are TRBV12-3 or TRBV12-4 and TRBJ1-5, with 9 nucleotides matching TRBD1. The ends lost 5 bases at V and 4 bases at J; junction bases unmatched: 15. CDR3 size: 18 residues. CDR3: CASSAGTGRPRKNQPQHF. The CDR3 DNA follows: TGTGCCAGCAGTGCCGGGACAGGGCGACCCAGGAAAAATCAGCCCCAGCATTTT.

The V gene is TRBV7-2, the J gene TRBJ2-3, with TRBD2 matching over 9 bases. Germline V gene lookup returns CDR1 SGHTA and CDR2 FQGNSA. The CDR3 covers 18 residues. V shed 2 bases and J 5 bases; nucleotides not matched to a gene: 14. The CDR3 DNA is TGTGCCAGCAGCTTATCGCATAGCGGGGGCCTGTTGGGAGATACGCAGTATTTT. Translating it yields CASSLSHSGGLLGDTQYF.

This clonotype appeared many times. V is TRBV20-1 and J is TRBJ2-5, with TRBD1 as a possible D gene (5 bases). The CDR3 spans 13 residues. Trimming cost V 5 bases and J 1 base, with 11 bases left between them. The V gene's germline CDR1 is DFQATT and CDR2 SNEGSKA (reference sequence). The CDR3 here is CSALKTAQETQYF. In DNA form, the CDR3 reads TGCAGTGCTCTTAAGACAGCCCAAGAGACCCAGTACTTC.

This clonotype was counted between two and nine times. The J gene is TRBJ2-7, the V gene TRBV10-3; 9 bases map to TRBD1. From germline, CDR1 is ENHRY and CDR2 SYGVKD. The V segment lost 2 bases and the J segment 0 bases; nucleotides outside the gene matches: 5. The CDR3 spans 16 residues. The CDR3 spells CAISEEGTGSSYEQYF. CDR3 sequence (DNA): TGTGCCATCAGTGAGGAGGGGACAGGGAGCTCCTACGAGCAGTACTTC.

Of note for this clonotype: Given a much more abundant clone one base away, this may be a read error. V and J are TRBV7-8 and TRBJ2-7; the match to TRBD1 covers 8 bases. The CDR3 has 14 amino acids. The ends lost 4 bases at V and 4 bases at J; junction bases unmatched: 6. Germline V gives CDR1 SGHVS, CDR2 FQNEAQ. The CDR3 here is CASSSRDRTYEQYV. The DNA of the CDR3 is TGTGCCAGCAGCTCCCGGGACAGGACTTACGAGCAGTACGTC.

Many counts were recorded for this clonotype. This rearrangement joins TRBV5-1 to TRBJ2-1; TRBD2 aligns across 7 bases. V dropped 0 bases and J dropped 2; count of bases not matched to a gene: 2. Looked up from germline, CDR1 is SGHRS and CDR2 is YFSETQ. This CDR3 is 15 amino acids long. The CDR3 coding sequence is TGCGCCAGCAGCTTGGTTGCGGGGGCCTACAATGAGCAGTTCTTC. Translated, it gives CASSLVAGAYNEQFF.